Each of the 26 T cell receptor beta chains below was sequenced from the same sample in a study of blood T cell repertoires in COVID-19. Using immunoSEQ multiplex PCR, the repertoire was profiled, and TCRdb retains in-frame clones only, with some absent. The sample includes 150,000 or so clones, over 60% of them seen just once. Source material: peripheral blood. The source of these receptors is a woman over 75 with active or convalescent COVID-19.

The rearrangement joins TRBV19 to TRBJ1-5; D gene uncertain. Germline V lookup: CDR1 LNHDA, CDR2 SQIVND (reference sequence). The CDR3 runs to 14 residues. Trimming pared 2 bases from V and 1 base from J, leaving 6 bases between. The CDR3 region is CASSIISSNQPQHF. The DNA for the CDR3 is TGTGCCAGTAGTATAATTTCGAGCAATCAGCCCCAGCATTTT.

This clone was detected only a few times. The V and J genes are TRBV4-1 and TRBJ1-4; possibly TRBD1 for D (5 bases). Germline V CDR1 and CDR2: MGHRA, YSYEKL. Trimming pared 3 bases from V and 5 bases from J, leaving 13 bases between. CDR3 length: 15 amino acids. CDR3 nucleotides: TGCGCCAGCAGCCACAACACGGGGGAAAATGAAAAACTGTTTTTT. It is translated as CASSHNTGENEKLFF.

This clone was counted once. The chain joins TRBV4-3 to TRBJ2-2; 8 nucleotides align to TRBD1. CDR3 length equals 15 residues. CDR1 is LGHNA, CDR2 YSLEER, per germline. Unmatched junction bases numbered 8, after V lost 6 bases and J lost 5 bases. The CDR3 coding sequence is TGCGCCAGCAGTCTCCAGGGGGCAGGAACCGGGGAGCTGTTTTTT. Translated, it gives CASSLQGAGTGELFF.

The rearrangement uses TRBV28 and TRBJ2-3; 8 bases map to TRBD2. The CDR3 runs to 14 residues. J was trimmed by 5 bases and V by 6 bases; bases with no gene match: 7. Per germline, CDR1 MDHEN and CDR2 SYDVKM. CDR3 region: CASRSAGGEDTQYF. The DNA for the CDR3 is TGTGCCAGCAGATCCGCCGGGGGGGAAGATACGCAGTATTTT.

This chain uses TRBV28 with TRBJ1-2, with D possibly being TRBD1 (5 bases). The germline V and J ends were trimmed by 4 bases and 4 bases, with 16 bases remaining between them. CDR3 length: 15 amino acids. CDR1 MDHEN and CDR2 SYDVKM come from the germline V gene. The CDR3 loop is CASSSPFGGTYGYTF. The DNA for the CDR3 is TGTGCCAGCAGTTCTCCCTTCGGGGGGACCTATGGCTACACCTTC.

This clone was observed a handful of times. The chain joins TRBV7-9 to TRBJ1-2; 9 bases align to TRBD1. The length of the CDR3 is 14 residues. The V gene end was trimmed by 5 bases and the J gene end by 3 bases; junction bases not matched to a gene: 4. Looked up from germline, CDR1 is SEHNR and CDR2 is FQNEAQ (reference sequence). CDR3 amino acids: CASSPTGGYYGYTF. The CDR3 DNA follows: TGTGCCAGCAGCCCTACAGGGGGCTACTATGGCTACACCTTC.

The chain employs TRBV18 and TRBJ1-3; 7 bases agree with TRBD1. CDR3 length: 16 residues. Unmatched junction bases numbered 5, after V lost 3 bases and J lost 0 bases. CDR1 is KGHSH, CDR2 LQKENI, per germline. DNA of the CDR3: TGTGCCAGCTCACCTTTCGGACAGGTCTCTGGAAACACCATATATTTT. Translated, it gives CASSPFGQVSGNTIYF.

The chain uses TRBV7-2 and TRBJ1-5; D possibly corresponds to TRBD1 (6 bases). Germline V gives CDR1 SGHTA, CDR2 FQGNSA. CDR3 length: 15 amino acids. The V end lost 5 bases, the J end lost 1 base, and 12 bases lay between the germline ends. The DNA of the CDR3 is TGTGCCAGCAGCAACCGGACAGCGAGCAATCAGCCCCAGCATTTT. Translation gives CASSNRTASNQPQHF.

The table lists this clone with many counts. The chain recombines TRBV7-2 with TRBJ2-1; tentatively, D is TRBD2 (7 bases). Germline-derived CDR1 and CDR2 are SGHTA and FQGNSA. This CDR3 has 14 residues. Trimming stripped 0 bases from V and 8 bases from J, with 11 bases between. The CDR3 coding sequence is TGTGCCAGCAGCTTAGCGGGGGGGCAGTATGAGCAGTTCTTC. Protein: CASSLAGGQYEQFF.

This clone was counted a few times. This rearrangement joins TRBV2 to TRBJ2-1, with D possibly being TRBD1 (5 bases). This CDR3 comprises 11 residues. Germline V gene data show CDR1 as SNHLY and CDR2 as FYNNEI. With 5 bases removed from V and 9 bases from J, the gap between germline ends came to 8 bases. The CDR3 spells CASSIQVEQFF. The CDR3 DNA is TGTGCCAGCAGTATACAGGTTGAGCAGTTCTTC.

The sample holds one count of this clone. The sample has other DNA sequences that encode this CDR3 too. This sequence joins TRBV6-5 and TRBJ1-2; 11 nucleotides align to TRBD1. Trimming at V came to 6 bases and at J to 1 base, leaving 4 bases not matched to a gene. CDR1 is MNHEY and CDR2 is SVGAGI in the germline V gene. CDR3 length equals 15 residues. CDR3 sequence (DNA): TGTGCCAGCAGAGGACAGGGGGCTGGTAACTATGGCTACACCTTC. Translated: CASRGQGAGNYGYTF.

The chain employs TRBV5-1 and TRBJ1-1; a weak D match, TRBD1 (6 bases). With 4 bases removed from V and 4 bases from J, the gap between germline ends came to 14 bases. CDR1 and CDR2 (germline): SGHRS, YFSETQ. The CDR3 is 14 amino acids. The CDR3 sequence is CASSPEVGGTEAFF. DNA of the CDR3: TGCGCCAGCAGCCCCGAGGTAGGGGGCACTGAAGCTTTCTTT.

This rearrangement joins TRBV6-5 to TRBJ2-7, with 7 bases lining up with TRBD1. The CDR3 loop spans 14 amino acids. Trimming took 5 bases from V and 2 from J; bases not matched to a gene: 6. Per germline, CDR1 MNHEY and CDR2 SVGAGI. The CDR3 loop is CASSLLQGTYEQYF. The CDR3 DNA is TGTGCCAGCAGTCTATTACAGGGGACCTACGAGCAGTACTTC.

This sequence joins TRBV19 and TRBJ1-3; no firm D call. This CDR3 spans 16 amino acids. The V and J ends lost 3 bases and 4 bases respectively, with 16 bases between them. Germline V gene data show CDR1 as LNHDA and CDR2 as SQIVND (reference sequence). CDR3 sequence: CASSIFPGVAGNTIYF. DNA for the CDR3: TGTGCCAGTAGTATCTTTCCGGGAGTAGCGGGAAACACCATATATTTT.

CDR3 protein: CASSVGGPNTEAFF. DNA for the CDR3: TGTGCCAGCAGCGTAGGAGGGCCGAACACTGAAGCTTTCTTT. V gene TRBV9 combines with J gene TRBJ1-1; D is undetermined. The CDR3 runs 14 residues. With 0 bases removed from V and 1 base from J, the gap between germline ends came to 7 bases. The germline V gene encodes CDR1 SGDLS and CDR2 YYNGEE.

The CDR3 sequence: CASSEQTGGAKQFF. As DNA, the CDR3 is TGTGCCAGCAGTGAACAAACGGGGGGGGCCAAGCAGTTCTTC. The chain has TRBV25-1 and TRBJ2-1, with TRBD2 matching 8 bases. The CDR3 contains 14 residues. V lost 2 bases to trimming and J lost 11 bases; unmatched junction nucleotides: 8. Germline V gene lookup returns CDR1 MGHDK and CDR2 SYGVNS.

The chain carries TRBV11-2 and TRBJ2-2; 8 bases map to TRBD2. CDR1 is SGHAT, CDR2 FQNNGV, per germline. V shed 5 bases, J shed 6 bases, and the junction held 11 bases outside the gene matches. CDR3 size: 16 residues. The CDR3 region has the DNA TGTGCCAGCAGCCCGTTAGCGGGGCTGACGTCCGGGGAGCTGTTTTTT. Its translation: CASSPLAGLTSGELFF.

This chain connects TRBV10-1 to TRBJ2-1, with 8 bases matching TRBD2. The J segment lost 2 bases and the V segment lost 5 bases, leaving 17 bases of the junction unmatched. Germline values: CDR1 WNHNN, CDR2 SYGVQD (reference sequence). The CDR3 loop spans 19 amino acids. The CDR3 is CASSRGGGRLGAAYNEQFF. The DNA of the CDR3 is TGCGCCAGCAGTCGTGGCGGGGGGAGACTAGGCGCAGCCTACAATGAGCAGTTCTTC.

The table lists this clone with a count of one. The chain employs TRBV28 and TRBJ2-7; 8 bases map to TRBD1. CDR1 and CDR2 (germline): MDHEN, SYDVKM. The trim removed 3 bases at V and 0 bases at J, leaving 4 bases unmatched. This CDR3 comprises 15 residues. CDR3 sequence reads: CASSLLGQGSYEQYF. CDR3 sequence (DNA): TGTGCCAGCAGTTTGTTAGGACAGGGCTCCTACGAGCAGTACTTC.

The rearrangement joins TRBV2 to TRBJ1-5, with TRBD1 matching 9 bases. The CDR3 covers 13 residues. Germline V gene lookup returns CDR1 SNHLY and CDR2 FYNNEI. The junction had 5 bases not matched to a gene; V was cut back by 9 bases and J by 5 bases. The CDR3 nucleotides read TGTGCCAGGGGGACAGGGAGGGATCAGCCCCAGCATTTT. Amino acid sequence: CARGTGRDQPQHF.

The chain is built from TRBV7-2 and TRBJ1-1; 7 nucleotides match TRBD1. CDR3 length: 15 amino acids. Germline CDR1 reads SGHTA; CDR2 reads FQGNSA. V gave up 5 bases and J gave up 5 bases; unmatched junction bases: 11. This chain's CDR3 is CASSRQGAGGTEAFF. The CDR3 nucleotides are TGTGCCAGCAGCAGACAGGGAGCTGGGGGGACTGAAGCTTTCTTT. The entire variable domain, with the rest obtained from reference TRBV7-2 and TRBJ1-1, is as follows: GAGVSQSPSNKVTEKGKDVELRCDPISGHTALYWYRQSLGQGLEFLIYFQGNSAPDKSGLPSDRFSAERTGGSVSTLTIQRTQQEDSAVYLCASSRQGAGGTEAFFGQGTRLTVV.

This chain links TRBV10-3 with TRBJ2-7; 7 bases are a match to TRBD1. V dropped 6 bases and J dropped 3; count of bases not matched to a gene: 5. Germline V gene data show CDR1 as ENHRY and CDR2 as SYGVKD. The CDR3 is 13 amino acids. The CDR3 sequence: CAIRVWDSYEQYF. In nucleotides, the CDR3 is TGTGCCATCAGGGTTTGGGACAGCTACGAGCAGTACTTC.

This chain joins TRBV3-1 (or the pseudogene TRBV3-2) and TRBJ2-5; a weak D match, TRBD2 (6 bases). V was shortened by 2 bases and J by 7 bases, with 14 bases between the two germline ends. CDR1 and CDR2 (germline): LGHDT, YNNKEL (reference sequence). The length of the CDR3 is 14 residues. The CDR3 nucleotides read TGTGCCAGCAGCCAATTCGGGGGTTCGGGGACCCAGTACTTC. Translating it yields CASSQFGGSGTQYF.

The chain employs TRBV7-9 and TRBJ1-1; 7 bases are shared with TRBD1. There are 13 residues in the CDR3. Trimming removed 1 base from V and 6 bases from J; junction bases left unmatched: 2. Per germline, CDR1 SEHNR and CDR2 FQNEAQ (reference sequence). The CDR3 loop reads CASSLDRGPEAFF. The CDR3 region has the DNA TGTGCCAGCAGCTTAGACAGGGGCCCTGAAGCTTTCTTT.

This clone occurred a few times. J is TRBJ1-5 and V is TRBV5-1; 7 nucleotides line up with TRBD1. After removal of 0 bases from V and 4 bases from J, the junction contained 13 bases not matched to a gene. Looked up from germline, CDR1 is SGHRS and CDR2 is YFSETQ. The CDR3 runs 18 residues. CDR3 loop: CASSLGFTGAPLNQPQHF. DNA of the CDR3: TGCGCCAGCAGCTTGGGTTTTACAGGGGCGCCACTTAATCAGCCCCAGCATTTT. The complete variable domain, with remaining parts taken from reference TRBV5-1 and TRBJ1-5, reads KAGVTQTPRYLIKTRGQQVTLSCSPISGHRSVSWYQQTPGQGLQFLFEYFSETQRNKGNFPGRFSGRQFSNSRSEMNVSTLELGDSALYLCASSLGFTGAPLNQPQHFGDGTRLSIL.

The chain carries TRBV11-3 and TRBJ2-2, with 9 bases lining up with TRBD2. CDR1 is SGHNT, CDR2 YENEEA, per germline. This CDR3 has 16 amino acids. The V and J ends lost 8 bases and 6 bases, in that order; junction bases with no gene match: 13. The CDR3 loop reads CASPSRTSEISGELFF. CDR3 bases: TGTGCCAGCCCCTCCCGGACTAGCGAAATATCCGGGGAGCTGTTTTTT.